A single sample gave rise to the 21 T cell receptor beta chains below, sequenced in a study of T cell responses to AZD1222 COVID-19 vaccine. The protocol was immunoSEQ multiplex PCR, while the TCRdb copy is restricted to in-frame clones and leaves out a portion. Counted here are 90,000 to 140,000 clones, 82% occurring once; the ten biggest clones make up around 5%. The sequencing used peripheral blood, collected on day 0 of AZD1222 vaccination. The receptors stem from an adult in good health.

This clone was counted once. V usage is TRBV12-3 or TRBV12-4 and J usage is TRBJ1-5; D not resolved. CDR3 length: 12 amino acids. V lost 6 bases to trimming and J lost 7 bases, with 10 bases between them. DNA for the CDR3: TGTGCCAGCAGCCTTGGCTTACAGCCCCAGCATTTT. Its protein is CASSLGLQPQHF.

This clone turned up a few times. The chain uses TRBV7-9 and TRBJ1-2, with unresolved D. CDR3 length: 13 residues. Looked up from germline, CDR1 is SEHNR and CDR2 is FQNEAQ (reference sequence). Trimming stripped 4 bases from V and 4 bases from J, with 10 bases between. Here the CDR3 DNA reads TGTGCCAGCAGCTCAAGTGCCTTCTATGGCTACACCTTC. It encodes CASSSSAFYGYTF. The variable domain in full, with the rest retrieved from reference TRBV7-9 and TRBJ1-2, is DTGVSQNPRHKITKRGQNVTFRCDPISEHNRLYWYRQTLGQGPEFLTYFQNEAQLEKSRLLSDRFSAERPKGSFSTLEIQRTEQGDSAMYLCASSSSAFYGYTFGSGTRLTVV.

The J gene is TRBJ1-1, the V gene TRBV4-1; 11 bases align to TRBD1. Per germline, CDR1 MGHRA and CDR2 YSYEKL. The CDR3 is 15 residues long. Trimming at V came to 5 bases and at J to 1 base, leaving 3 bases not matched to a gene. CDR3: CASSAGTGGNTEAFF. The CDR3 DNA follows: TGCGCCAGCAGCGCCGGGACAGGGGGGAACACTGAAGCTTTCTTT.

The CDR3 loop reads CASSINTGWDRTYEQYF. The CDR3 DNA follows: TGTGCCAGTAGTATAAATACCGGGTGGGACAGGACATACGAGCAGTACTTC. V gene TRBV19 combines with J gene TRBJ2-7; TRBD1 agrees at 8 bases. Germline CDR1 LNHDA, CDR2 SQIVND (reference sequence). The CDR3 has 17 residues. The V and J ends lost 2 bases and 4 bases, in that order; junction bases with no gene match: 13.

This clone occurred once. The rearrangement joins TRBV6-5 to TRBJ1-2, with 7 bases fitting TRBD1. Germline CDR1 is MNHEY and CDR2 is SVGAGI. This CDR3 region has 15 residues. The V gene end was trimmed by 2 bases and the J gene end by 4 bases; junction bases not matched to a gene: 7. CDR3 coding DNA: TGTGCCAGCAGTTACGTTAGGACAGGTGCCTATGGCTACACCTTC. Protein product: CASSYVRTGAYGYTF.

The J gene is TRBJ1-1, the V gene TRBV11-2; no clear D. This CDR3 comprises 14 residues. Germline assignment: CDR1 SGHAT and CDR2 FQNNGV. V was trimmed by 4 bases and J by 11 bases, leaving 20 bases between them. The CDR3 DNA sequence: TGTGCCAGCAGCTCCCCAGGCGTGGGTTGGAGGGCTTTCTTT. Protein product: CASSSPGVGWRAFF.

The chain uses TRBV12-3 or TRBV12-4 and TRBJ1-2; TRBD1 agrees at 8 bases. The junction had 5 bases not matched to a gene; V was cut back by 3 bases and J by 8 bases. The CDR3 sequence is 13 residues long. CDR3 amino acids: CASSFRGLEGYTF. The CDR3 nucleotides read TGTGCCAGCAGTTTCAGGGGGCTGGAAGGCTACACCTTC.

The chain uses TRBV2 and TRBJ2-7; a weak D match, TRBD2 (6 bases). CDR1 and CDR2 (germline): SNHLY, FYNNEI. Between the trimmed V and J ends, which lost 6 bases and 6 bases, there was a span of 24 bases. CDR3 length: 16 amino acids. CDR3 nucleotide sequence: TGTGCCAGCAGGCACCCCCCCCCGGGGGATCCTTTCGAGCAGTACTTC. It translates to CASRHPPPGDPFEQYF.

The CDR3 nucleotides are TGTGCCAGCACCGACCCACAGAATCAGCCCCAGCATTTT. Its translation is CASTDPQNQPQHF. This chain connects TRBV6-6 to TRBJ1-5, with D uncertain. Trimming took off 7 bases at V and 4 bases at J, with 11 bases between the two ends. CDR1 is MNHNY and CDR2 is SVGAGI in the germline V gene (reference sequence). The length of the CDR3 is 13 residues.

The J gene is TRBJ1-4, the V gene TRBV29-1, with D unresolved. The CDR3 has 12 residues. V was pared by 4 bases and J by 4 bases, with 7 bases between. Germline V gives CDR1 SQVTM, CDR2 ANQGSEA. CDR3 DNA sequence: TGCAGCGTTGGACGTAGTAATGAAAAACTGTTTTTT. It encodes CSVGRSNEKLFF.

This clone was found once. The rearrangement joins TRBV7-6 to TRBJ1-2; D gene uncertain. This CDR3 spans 12 amino acids. Trimming left V 1 base short and J 5 bases short, with 5 bases between. In germline, CDR1 is SGHVS, CDR2 FNYEAQ. This CDR3 reads CASSLDSYGYTF. CDR3 DNA: TGTGCCAGCAGCTTAGACAGTTATGGCTACACCTTC.

The rearrangement links TRBV9 to TRBJ1-4; TRBD1 might be the D (5 bases). There are 18 residues in the CDR3. Germline assignment: CDR1 SGDLS and CDR2 YYNGEE. Trimming cost V 6 bases and J 8 bases, with 29 bases left between them. The CDR3 is CASIIRVFWGKIEEKLFF. CDR3 bases: TGTGCCAGCATTATCAGGGTTTTTTGGGGTAAAATAGAGGAAAAACTGTTTTTT.

The rearrangement links TRBV5-6 to TRBJ1-5; 9 bases are shared with TRBD1. The germline V gene encodes CDR1 SGHDT and CDR2 YYEEEE. The CDR3 extends over 16 amino acids. J gave up 9 bases and V 3 bases, and 13 bases lay outside the gene matches. DNA for the CDR3: TGTGCCAGCAGCTCGGGGCCAGGACAGGGGACACGGCCCCAGCATTTT. Translating it yields CASSSGPGQGTRPQHF. The variable domain in full, with the rest retrieved from reference TRBV5-6 and TRBJ1-5, is DAGVTQSPTHLIKTRGQQVTLRCSPKSGHDTVSWYQQALGQGPQFIFQYYEEEERQRGNFPDRFSGHQFPNYSSELNVNALLLGDSALYLCASSSGPGQGTRPQHFGDGTRLSIL.

The rearrangement joins TRBV18 to TRBJ1-5; D possibly corresponds to TRBD1 (5 bases). The CDR3 length is 16 residues. Germline loops: CDR1 KGHSH, CDR2 LQKENI. Trimming stripped 3 bases from V and 7 bases from J, with 19 bases between. In DNA, the CDR3 is TGTGCCAGCTCACCCAATCGGGGGGGGGTAGGCCAGCCCCAGCATTTT. This translates into CASSPNRGGVGQPQHF.

This chain joins TRBV27 and TRBJ1-5, with 10 nucleotides matching TRBD1. CDR3 length: 15 amino acids. Germline CDR1 and CDR2: MNHEY and SMNVEV (reference sequence). V was clipped by 4 bases and J by 5 bases; unmatched bases: 5. CDR3 amino acids: CASSSGTGVDQPQHF. The CDR3 DNA sequence: TGTGCCAGCAGTTCTGGGACAGGGGTGGATCAGCCCCAGCATTTT.

This clone was seen more than once but under ten times. V gene TRBV6-5 combines with J gene TRBJ1-2; weak D call: TRBD1 (5 bases). Trimming shortened V by 6 bases and J by 6 bases, and 14 bases separated the two germline ends. Germline values: CDR1 MNHEY, CDR2 SVGAGI. The CDR3 runs to 13 residues. Written as DNA, the CDR3 is TGTGCCAGCAGGTTAATGGGGCGCGATGGCTACACCTTC. Translation gives CASRLMGRDGYTF.

The DNA for the CDR3 is TGTGCCAGCAGCTTATTGGGGGGTTCACAAGAGACCCAGTACTTC. As protein: CASSLLGGSQETQYF. The chain carries TRBV7-3 and TRBJ2-5; D perhaps matches TRBD2 (6 bases). The CDR3 spans 15 residues. Germline loops: CDR1 SGHTA, CDR2 FQGTGA. Trimming took 2 bases from V and 2 from J, leaving 12 bases between them.

The chain couples TRBV7-2 to TRBJ1-2; D gene unclear. The CDR3 is made up of 13 amino acids. CDR1 SGHTA and CDR2 FQGNSA come from the germline V gene. V was clipped by 4 bases and J by 7 bases, with 13 bases between them. The CDR3 region has the DNA TGTGCCAGCAGCTCCCGGGCCGAGCTTGGCTACACCTTC. Its protein product is CASSSRAELGYTF. Drawing the rest from reference TRBV7-2 and TRBJ1-2, the complete variable domain is GAGVSQSPSNKVTEKGKDVELRCDPISGHTALYWYRQSLGQGLEFLIYFQGNSAPDKSGLPSDRFSAERTGGSVSTLTIQRTQQEDSAVYLCASSSRAELGYTFGSGTRLTVV.

The rearrangement joins TRBV19 to TRBJ1-2; D is uncertain. The CDR3 is 12 residues long. Trimming left V 10 bases short and J 1 base short, with 10 bases between. CDR1 is LNHDA, CDR2 SQIVND, per germline (reference sequence). CDR3 loop: CATNSNNYGYTF. DNA for the CDR3: TGTGCCACCAACAGCAATAACTATGGCTACACCTTC.

The chain employs TRBV5-6 and TRBJ2-1; 10 nucleotides line up with TRBD1. The junction had 6 bases not matched to a gene; V was cut back by 6 bases and J by 6 bases. From germline, CDR1 is SGHDT and CDR2 YYEEEE. This CDR3 comprises 14 residues. The DNA for the CDR3 is TGTGCCAGCACGCGACAGGGGGCTCGCAATGAGCAGTTCTTC. As protein: CASTRQGARNEQFF.

The chain has TRBV18 and TRBJ2-7, with a tentative D call TRBD1 (6 bases). This CDR3 is 15 amino acids long. Germline loops: CDR1 KGHSH, CDR2 LQKENI. Trimming removed 4 bases from V and 2 bases from J, with 15 bases in between. The CDR3 coding sequence is TGTGCCAGCTCACATGGGGGACAAGGGGCCTACGAGCAGTACTTC. Protein: CASSHGGQGAYEQYF.